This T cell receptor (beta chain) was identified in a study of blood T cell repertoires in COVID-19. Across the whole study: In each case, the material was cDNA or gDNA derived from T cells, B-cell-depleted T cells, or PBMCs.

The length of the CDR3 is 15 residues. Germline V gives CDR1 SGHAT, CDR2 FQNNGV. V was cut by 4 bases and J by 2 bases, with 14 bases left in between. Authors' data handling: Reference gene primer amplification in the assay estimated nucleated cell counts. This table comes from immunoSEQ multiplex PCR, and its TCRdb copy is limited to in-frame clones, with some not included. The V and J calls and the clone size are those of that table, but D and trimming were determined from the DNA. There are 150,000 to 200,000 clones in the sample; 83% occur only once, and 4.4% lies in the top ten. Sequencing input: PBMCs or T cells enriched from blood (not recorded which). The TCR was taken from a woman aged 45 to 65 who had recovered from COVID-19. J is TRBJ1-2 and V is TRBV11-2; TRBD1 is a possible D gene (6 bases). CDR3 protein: CASSWGPLGNYGYTF. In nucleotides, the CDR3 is TGTGCCAGCAGCTGGGGGCCATTGGGGAACTATGGCTACACCTTC.